Following are 10 T cell receptor beta chains from one sample sequenced in a study of T cell repertoires in cytomegalovirus infection. TCRdb processed the reads anew with MiXCR; each CDR3 protein has one entry. The repertoire holds approximately 1,000,000 distinct CDR3 sequences, about a third seen once, with roughly 12% in the top ten. For these TCRs, the target antigens are not known. Here the sequenced sample was cultured CD8+ T cells from PBMCs, taken from culture after CMV antigen stimulation. All receptors come from a human donor in good health (CMV status not recorded). Some clones in this sample may be carry-over from other donors' samples.

The V gene is TRBV6-2 or TRBV6-3, the J gene TRBJ2-1; 12 bases match TRBD2. In germline, CDR1 is MNHEY, CDR2 SVGEGT. The CDR3 loop spans 14 amino acids. V trimming: 7 bases; J trimming: 9 bases; junction bases outside the gene matches: 7. For the CDR3, the DNA is TGTGCCAGCACCCCTAGCGGGGGGGCCGGTGAGCAGTTCTTC. Residues: CASTPSGGAGEQFF.

The chain recombines TRBV27 with TRBJ1-5; tentatively, D is TRBD1 (5 bases). The CDR3 loop spans 14 amino acids. CDR1 and CDR2 from the germline V gene are MNHEY and SMNVEV (reference sequence). Trimming left V 5 bases short and J 6 bases short, with 14 bases between. The DNA for the CDR3 is TGTGCCAGCAGTCTCGGGACCTCAGGTCAGCCCCAGCATTTT. Translated, it gives CASSLGTSGQPQHF.

The chain uses TRBV7-6 and TRBJ2-3, with unresolved D. V lost 0 bases, J lost 1 base, and 11 bases lay in between. Germline V gene data show CDR1 as SGHVS and CDR2 as FNYEAQ. This CDR3 has 16 amino acids. CDR3 sequence (DNA): TGTGCCAGCAGCTTAGCCTGGGAAAGGCGCACAGATACGCAGTATTTT. This codes for CASSLAWERRTDTQYF.

This clonotype was seen only a few times. V and J are TRBV28 and TRBJ2-6; either TRBD1 or TRBD2 may fit D (5 bases each). The ends were cut back, 2 bases at V and 1 base at J, with 12 bases in the middle. The CDR3 extends over 17 amino acids. CDR1 and CDR2 (germline): MDHEN, SYDVKM. This CDR3 reads CASSLGDEGSGANVLTF. CDR3 DNA sequence: TGTGCCAGCAGTTTAGGGGACGAGGGATCTGGGGCCAACGTCCTGACTTTC.

This clonotype was seen a handful of times. The chain joins TRBV14 to TRBJ2-7; D remains ambiguous. The germline CDR1 and CDR2 sequences are SGHDN and FVKESK. Trimming pared 4 bases from V and 3 bases from J, leaving 22 bases between. This CDR3 is built from 17 residues. The CDR3, as DNA: TGTGCCAGCAGCCTTCGGCAGCTCCGCAAAATACACTACGAGCAGTACGTC. It codes for CASSLRQLRKIHYEQYV.

The sample holds a few counts of this clonotype. V and J are TRBV7-6 and TRBJ2-3; 10 nucleotides align to TRBD2. Trimming took 5 bases from V and 7 from J; bases not matched to a gene: 18. The CDR3 consists of 18 residues. The germline V gene has CDR1 SGHVS and CDR2 FNYEAQ. The CDR3 DNA reads as TGTGCCAGCAGCCCCCTAAGAGGGCTAGCGGGGGACTCAAATACGCAGTATTTT. It translates to CASSPLRGLAGDSNTQYF.

Notes on this clonotype: With a much larger clone just one base away, this may be a read error. The final CDR3 position lacks the conserved phenylalanine or tryptophan, pointing to a likely read error. V gene TRBV7-6 combines with J gene TRBJ1-1; D perhaps matches TRBD1 (5 bases). Germline V gene data show CDR1 as SGHVS and CDR2 as FNYEAQ. CDR3 length: 13 amino acids. V was clipped by 4 bases and J by 4 bases, with 10 bases between them. CDR3 region: CASSSGQTTEAFL. The CDR3 nucleotides read TGTGCCAGCAGCTCAGGGCAAACCACTGAAGCTTTCTTG.

The chain carries TRBV4-1 and TRBJ1-5; D gene ambiguous. Trimming shortened V by 1 base and J by 1 base, and 17 bases separated the two germline ends. Germline V CDR1 and CDR2: MGHRA, YSYEKL. This CDR3 has 18 amino acids. The CDR3 bases are TGCGCCAGCAGCCAAGTGGATTCGGTTCTCCCCAGCAATCAGCCCCAGCATTTT. Protein sequence: CASSQVDSVLPSNQPQHF.

This chain connects TRBV6-5 to TRBJ1-1, with D possibly matching TRBD1 (5 bases). Germline CDR1 and CDR2: MNHEY and SVGAGI. The V gene lost 6 bases and the J gene lost 5 bases, with 13 bases spanning the gap. This CDR3 comprises 13 residues. CDR3 DNA sequence: TGTGCCAGCAGGCGGGGCGTGGGGACTGAAGCTTTCTTT. The encoded protein is CASRRGVGTEAFF.

CDR3 sequence reads: CASSHSTSGSAKSSYNEQFF. The CDR3 DNA reads TGTGCCAGCAGCCATAGTACTAGCGGGAGTGCCAAGAGCTCCTACAATGAGCAGTTCTTC. The J gene is TRBJ2-1, the V gene TRBV9, with 11 bases identical to TRBD2. V shed 4 bases and J 0 bases; nucleotides not matched to a gene: 15. The CDR3 has 20 residues. The germline V gene has CDR1 SGDLS and CDR2 YYNGEE.